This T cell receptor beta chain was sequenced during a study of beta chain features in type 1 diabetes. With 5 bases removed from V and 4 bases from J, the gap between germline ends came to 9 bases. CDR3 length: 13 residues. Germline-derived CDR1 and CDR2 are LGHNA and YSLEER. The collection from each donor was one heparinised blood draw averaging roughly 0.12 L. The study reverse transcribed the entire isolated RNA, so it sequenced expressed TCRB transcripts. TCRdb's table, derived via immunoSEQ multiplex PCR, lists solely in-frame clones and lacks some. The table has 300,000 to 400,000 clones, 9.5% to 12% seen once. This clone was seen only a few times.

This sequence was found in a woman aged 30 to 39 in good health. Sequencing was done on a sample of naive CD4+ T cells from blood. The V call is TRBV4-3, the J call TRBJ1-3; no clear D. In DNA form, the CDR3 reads TGCGCCAGCAGCGCATACTCCGGAAACACCATATATTTT. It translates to CASSAYSGNTIYF.